The 8 T cell receptor beta chains reported below all come from one sample, sequenced in a study of beta chain features in type 1 diabetes. The isolated RNA, all of it, was reverse transcribed, so expressed TCRB transcripts were what got sequenced. Assay used: immunoSEQ multiplex PCR; TCRdb lists only in-frame clones, some missing. The sample lists roughly 610,000 clones, roughly 15% occurring once. Input material: naive CD4+ T cells from blood. These receptors came from a man younger than 35 in good health.

This clone has more than one count but fewer than ten. The V and J genes are TRBV29-1 and TRBJ2-2; D uncertain. The CDR3 length is 14 residues. Germline V gene data show CDR1 as SQVTM and CDR2 as ANQGSEA. Trimming took off 4 bases at V and 5 bases at J, with 14 bases between the two ends. The CDR3 DNA is TGCAGCGTTGGTCGGCGGCTTGGGACCGGGGAGCTGTTTTTT. It is translated as CSVGRRLGTGELFF.

The rearrangement uses TRBV15 and TRBJ2-1; 8 nucleotides agree with TRBD2. In germline, CDR1 is LNHNV, CDR2 YYDKDF (reference sequence). The CDR3 loop spans 15 amino acids. Trimming removed 3 bases from V and 5 bases from J; junction bases left unmatched: 6. Here the CDR3 reads CATSRRGVMNNEQFF. The CDR3 DNA is TGTGCCACCAGCAGGCGGGGGGTAATGAACAATGAGCAGTTCTTC. The variable domain in full, with the rest retrieved from reference TRBV15 and TRBJ2-1, is DAMVIQNPRYQVTQFGKPVTLSCSQTLNHNVMYWYQQKSSQAPKLLFHYYDKDFNNEADTPDNFQSRRPNTSFCFLDIRSPGLGDTAMYLCATSRRGVMNNEQFFGPGTRLTVL.

This chain uses TRBV7-3 with TRBJ1-1; D is unresolved. The CDR3 sequence is 14 residues long. V was trimmed by 3 bases and J by 5 bases, leaving 13 bases between them. CDR1 and CDR2 (germline): SGHTA, FQGTGA. Here the CDR3 reads CASSFAAGETEAFF. Here the CDR3 DNA reads TGTGCCAGCAGCTTCGCGGCCGGGGAGACTGAAGCTTTCTTT.

The sample holds a few counts of this clone. The genes are TRBV19 and TRBJ1-5; the match to TRBD1 covers 7 bases. Germline trimming cut 5 bases from V and 6 bases from J; bases unmatched to any gene: 4. This CDR3 is built from 13 residues. Per the germline V gene, CDR1 is LNHDA and CDR2 is SQIVND (reference sequence). Here the CDR3 DNA reads TGTGCCAGTAGTGTCGCAGGGGGTCAGCCCCAGCATTTT. Translating it yields CASSVAGGQPQHF.

This clone was observed a handful of times. This rearrangement joins TRBV7-9 to TRBJ2-1, with 11 bases fitting TRBD2. J lost 3 bases, V lost 5 bases, and 9 bases had no gene match. The CDR3 is 17 amino acids. Per germline, CDR1 SEHNR and CDR2 FQNEAQ (reference sequence). For the CDR3, the DNA is TGTGCCAGCAGCCCCCCACTAGCGGGAGCGTACTACAATGAGCAGTTCTTC. Translated: CASSPPLAGAYYNEQFF.

The J gene is TRBJ2-7, the V gene TRBV28, with D uncertain. The CDR3 sequence is 14 residues long. Trimming took 8 bases from V and 2 from J, leaving 16 bases between them. Per germline, CDR1 MDHEN and CDR2 SYDVKM. The CDR3 nucleotides are TGTGCCAGCTCCCCCCAAGACCCTACCTACGAGCAGTACTTC. It translates to CASSPQDPTYEQYF.

V gene TRBV14 combines with J gene TRBJ1-2; no clear D gene. CDR3 size: 14 residues. The germline CDR1 and CDR2 sequences are SGHDN and FVKESK. V was trimmed by 4 bases and J by 8 bases, leaving 17 bases between them. The CDR3 region is CASSPLQRARGYTF. DNA for the CDR3: TGTGCCAGCAGCCCCCTCCAGAGGGCGAGGGGCTACACCTTC.

In this sample, this clone turned up a few times. Other DNA sequences in the sample encode the same CDR3. The rearrangement uses TRBV15 and TRBJ1-2, with 7 bases identical to TRBD1. Trimming removed 5 bases from V and 4 bases from J; junction bases left unmatched: 4. Germline lookup yields CDR1 LNHNV and CDR2 YYDKDF (reference sequence). There are 13 residues in the CDR3. CDR3 sequence: CATSVDRSYGYTF. The CDR3, as DNA: TGTGCCACCAGCGTGGACAGGTCCTATGGCTACACCTTC.